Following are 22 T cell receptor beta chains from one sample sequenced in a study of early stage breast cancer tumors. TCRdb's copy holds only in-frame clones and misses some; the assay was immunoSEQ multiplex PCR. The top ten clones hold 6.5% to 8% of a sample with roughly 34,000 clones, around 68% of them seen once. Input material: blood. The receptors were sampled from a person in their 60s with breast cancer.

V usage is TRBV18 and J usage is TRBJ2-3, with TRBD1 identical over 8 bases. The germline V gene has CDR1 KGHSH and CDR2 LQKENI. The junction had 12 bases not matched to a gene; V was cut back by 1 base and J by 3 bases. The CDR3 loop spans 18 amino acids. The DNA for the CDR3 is TGTGCCAGCTCACCACAAGAGTATGTAACAGGGGGAACAGATACGCAGTATTTT. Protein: CASSPQEYVTGGTDTQYF.

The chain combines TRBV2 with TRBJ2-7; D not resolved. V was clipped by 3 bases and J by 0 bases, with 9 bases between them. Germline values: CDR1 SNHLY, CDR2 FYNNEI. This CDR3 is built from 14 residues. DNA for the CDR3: TGTGCCAGCAGTGACGGTGTCAGCTCCTACGAGCAGTACTTC. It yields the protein CASSDGVSSYEQYF.

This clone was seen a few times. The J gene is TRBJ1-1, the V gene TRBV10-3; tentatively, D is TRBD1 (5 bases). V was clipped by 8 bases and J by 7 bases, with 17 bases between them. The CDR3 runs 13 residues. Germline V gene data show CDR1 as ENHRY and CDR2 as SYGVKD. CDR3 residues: CAIRTGTLNEAFF. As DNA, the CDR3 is TGTGCCATCCGGACCGGGACCTTAAATGAAGCTTTCTTT.

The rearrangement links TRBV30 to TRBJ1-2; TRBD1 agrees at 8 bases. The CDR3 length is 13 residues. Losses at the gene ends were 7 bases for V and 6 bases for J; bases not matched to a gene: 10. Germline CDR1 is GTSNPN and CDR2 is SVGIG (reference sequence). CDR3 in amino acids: CASKSGGQDGYTF. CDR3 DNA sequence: TGTGCCTCGAAATCAGGGGGACAGGATGGCTACACCTTC.

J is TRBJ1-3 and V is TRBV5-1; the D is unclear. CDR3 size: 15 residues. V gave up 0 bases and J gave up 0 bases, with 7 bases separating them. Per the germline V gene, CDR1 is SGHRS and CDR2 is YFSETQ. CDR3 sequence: CASSLGGRSGNTIYF. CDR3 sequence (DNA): TGCGCCAGCAGCTTGGGCGGACGCTCTGGAAACACCATATATTTT.

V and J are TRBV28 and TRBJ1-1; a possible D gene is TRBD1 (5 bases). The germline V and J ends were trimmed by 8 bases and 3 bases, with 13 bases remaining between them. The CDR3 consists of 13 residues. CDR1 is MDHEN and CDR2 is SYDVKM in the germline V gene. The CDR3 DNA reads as TGTGCCAGCGGCAAGGGAGGGGACACTGAAGCTTTCTTT. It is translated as CASGKGGDTEAFF.

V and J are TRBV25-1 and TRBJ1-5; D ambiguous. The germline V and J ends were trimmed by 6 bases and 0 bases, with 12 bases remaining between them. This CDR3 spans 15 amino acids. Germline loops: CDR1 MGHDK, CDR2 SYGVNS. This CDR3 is CASSNRGDSNQPQHF. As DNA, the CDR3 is TGTGCCAGCAGCAACCGTGGGGATAGCAATCAGCCCCAGCATTTT. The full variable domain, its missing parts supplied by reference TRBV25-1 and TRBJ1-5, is EADIYQTPRYLVIGTGKKITLECSQTMGHDKMYWYQQDPGMELHLIHYSYGVNSTEKGDLSSESTVSRIRTEHFPLTLESARPSHTSQYLCASSNRGDSNQPQHFGDGTRLSIL.

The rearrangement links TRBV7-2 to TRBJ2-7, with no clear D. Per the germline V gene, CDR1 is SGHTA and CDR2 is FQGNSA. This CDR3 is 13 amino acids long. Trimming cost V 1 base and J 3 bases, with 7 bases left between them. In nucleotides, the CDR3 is TGTGCCAGCAGCTTAGAAAACCGCTACGAGCAGTACTTC. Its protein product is CASSLENRYEQYF.

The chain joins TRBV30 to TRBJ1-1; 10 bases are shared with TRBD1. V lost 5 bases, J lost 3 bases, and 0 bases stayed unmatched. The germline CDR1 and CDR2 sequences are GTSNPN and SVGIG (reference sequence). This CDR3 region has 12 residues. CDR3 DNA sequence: TGTGCCTGGGGACAGGGGGACACTGAAGCTTTCTTT. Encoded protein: CAWGQGDTEAFF.

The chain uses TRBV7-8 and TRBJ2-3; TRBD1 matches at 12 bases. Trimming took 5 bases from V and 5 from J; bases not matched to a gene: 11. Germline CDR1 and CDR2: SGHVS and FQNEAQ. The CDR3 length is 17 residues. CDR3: CASSLTGGDRGRDTQYF. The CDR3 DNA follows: TGTGCCAGCAGCCTAACCGGGGGGGACAGGGGGCGAGATACGCAGTATTTT.

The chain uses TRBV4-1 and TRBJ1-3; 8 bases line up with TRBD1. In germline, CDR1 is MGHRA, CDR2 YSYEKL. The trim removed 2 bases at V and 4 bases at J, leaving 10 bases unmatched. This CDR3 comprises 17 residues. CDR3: CASSQNYGQGVGNTIYF. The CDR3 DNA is TGCGCCAGCAGCCAAAACTATGGACAGGGCGTAGGAAACACCATATATTTT.

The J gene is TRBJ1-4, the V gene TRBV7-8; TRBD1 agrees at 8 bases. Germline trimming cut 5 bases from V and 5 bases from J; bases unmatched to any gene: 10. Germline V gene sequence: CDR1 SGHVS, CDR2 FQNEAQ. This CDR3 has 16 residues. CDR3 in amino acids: CASSQGSGQANEKLFF. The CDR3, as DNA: TGTGCCAGCAGCCAAGGGTCGGGACAGGCCAATGAAAAACTGTTTTTT.

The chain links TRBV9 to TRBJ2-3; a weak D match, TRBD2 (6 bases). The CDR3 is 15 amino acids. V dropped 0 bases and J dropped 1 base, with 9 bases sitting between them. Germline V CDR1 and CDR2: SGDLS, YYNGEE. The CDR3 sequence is CASSVGRAGTDTQYF. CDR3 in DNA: TGTGCCAGCAGCGTAGGGAGGGCCGGCACAGATACGCAGTATTTT.

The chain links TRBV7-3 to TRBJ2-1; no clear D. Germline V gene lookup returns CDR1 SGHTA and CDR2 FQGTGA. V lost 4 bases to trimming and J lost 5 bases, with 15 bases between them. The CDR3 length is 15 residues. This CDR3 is CASSYGNPNHNEQFF. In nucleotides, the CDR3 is TGTGCCAGCAGCTATGGGAATCCCAACCACAATGAGCAGTTCTTC.

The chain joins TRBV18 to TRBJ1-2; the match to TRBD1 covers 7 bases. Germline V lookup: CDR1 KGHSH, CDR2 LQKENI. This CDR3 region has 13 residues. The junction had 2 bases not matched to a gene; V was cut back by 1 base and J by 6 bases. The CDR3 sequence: CASSPRGTDGYTF. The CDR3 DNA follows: TGTGCCAGCTCACCACGGGGGACAGATGGCTACACCTTC.

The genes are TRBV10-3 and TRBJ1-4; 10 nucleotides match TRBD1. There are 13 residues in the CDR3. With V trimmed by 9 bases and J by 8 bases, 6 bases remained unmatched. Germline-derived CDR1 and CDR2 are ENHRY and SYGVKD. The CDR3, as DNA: TGTGCCATTGCGGGGACAGGGGACGAAAAACTGTTTTTT. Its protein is CAIAGTGDEKLFF.

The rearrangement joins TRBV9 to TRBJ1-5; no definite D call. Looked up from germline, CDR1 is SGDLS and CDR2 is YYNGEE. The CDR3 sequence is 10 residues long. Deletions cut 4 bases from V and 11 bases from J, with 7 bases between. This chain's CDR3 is CASSPSTQHF. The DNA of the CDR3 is TGTGCCAGCAGCCCGTCGACCCAGCATTTT.

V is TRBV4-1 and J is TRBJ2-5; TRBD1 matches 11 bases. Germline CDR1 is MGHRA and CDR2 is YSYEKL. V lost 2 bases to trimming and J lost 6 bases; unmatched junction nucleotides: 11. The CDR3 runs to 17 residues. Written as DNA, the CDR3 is TGCGCCAGCAGCCAATCTTGGGACAGGGGGTCCCCGCAGACCCAGTACTTC. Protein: CASSQSWDRGSPQTQYF.

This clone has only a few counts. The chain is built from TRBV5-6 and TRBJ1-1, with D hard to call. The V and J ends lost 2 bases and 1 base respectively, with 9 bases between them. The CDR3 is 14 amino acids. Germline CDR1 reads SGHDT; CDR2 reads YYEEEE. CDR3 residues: CASSLARRNTEAFF. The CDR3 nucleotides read TGTGCCAGCAGCTTAGCCAGGAGGAACACTGAAGCTTTCTTT.

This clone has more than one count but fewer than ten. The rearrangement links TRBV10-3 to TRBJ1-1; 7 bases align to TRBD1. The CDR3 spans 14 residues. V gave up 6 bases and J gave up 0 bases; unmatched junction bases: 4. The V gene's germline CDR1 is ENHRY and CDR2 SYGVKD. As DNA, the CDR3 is TGTGCCATCAGGGAGGGGGCATTGAACACTGAAGCTTTCTTT. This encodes CAIREGALNTEAFF.

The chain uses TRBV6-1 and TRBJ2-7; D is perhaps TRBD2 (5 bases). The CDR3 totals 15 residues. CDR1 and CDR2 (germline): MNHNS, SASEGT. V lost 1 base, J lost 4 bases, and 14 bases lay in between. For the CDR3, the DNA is TGTGCCAGCAGTGAAGGAGGGATTAGCTGGTACGAGCAGTACTTC. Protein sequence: CASSEGGISWYEQYF.

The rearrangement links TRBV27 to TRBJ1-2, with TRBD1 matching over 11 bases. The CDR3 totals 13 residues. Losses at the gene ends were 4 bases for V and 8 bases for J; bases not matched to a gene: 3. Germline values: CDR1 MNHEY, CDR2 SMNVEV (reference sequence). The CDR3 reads CASSSWTGGGYTF. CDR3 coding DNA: TGTGCCAGCAGTTCCTGGACAGGGGGCGGCTACACCTTC.